The source of this TCR beta chain is a study of blood T cell repertoires in COVID-19. Per germline, CDR1 SGHDT and CDR2 YYEEEE. V gave up 2 bases and J gave up 9 bases, with 14 bases separating them. The CDR3 is 13 amino acids. Original handling: Estimation of nucleated cell counts was performed using reference gene primer amplification. Data came from immunoSEQ multiplex PCR; TCRdb stores just in-frame clones and leaves some out. Clonal size and the V and J genes are those of that table, whereas D and trimming came from the DNA. The sample holds about 150,000 clones; approximately 82% are singletons and the top ten take 10% to 15%.

The chain combines TRBV5-6 with TRBJ2-5; no definite D call. Specimen: peripheral blood. This receptor was identified in a man between 65 and 79 years old who had recovered from COVID-19. The CDR3 loop reads CASSFSQPVSQYF. The CDR3, as DNA: TGTGCCAGCAGCTTTAGCCAGCCCGTGTCCCAGTACTTC.